The 26 T cell receptor beta chains listed next were all sequenced from one sample in a study of beta chain features in type 1 diabetes. Expressed TCRB transcripts were sequenced after all isolated RNA was converted to cDNA. Produced via immunoSEQ multiplex PCR; TCRdb's table is partial and in-frame only. Among roughly 230,000 clones listed, around 9.6% were seen once. The sample was naive CD4+ T cells from blood. These receptors were collected from a woman aged 18-29 years in good health.

There are a few counts of this clone. The V gene is TRBV5-4, the J gene TRBJ2-1, with 9 bases aligning to TRBD1. Looked up from germline, CDR1 is SGHNT and CDR2 is YYREEE (reference sequence). The junction had 8 bases not matched to a gene; V was cut back by 4 bases and J by 6 bases. The CDR3 length is 15 residues. CDR3 loop: CASSARDREVNEQFF. The CDR3 DNA follows: TGTGCCAGCAGCGCCCGGGACAGGGAGGTCAATGAGCAGTTCTTC.

This clone was counted between two and nine times. The chain recombines TRBV18 with TRBJ1-1, with no clear D. With 2 bases removed from V and 1 base from J, the gap between germline ends came to 5 bases. CDR1 and CDR2 (germline): KGHSH, LQKENI. The CDR3 sequence is 13 residues long. DNA of the CDR3: TGTGCCAGCTCACCAAAGAGGAACACTGAAGCTTTCTTT. It codes for CASSPKRNTEAFF.

The chain uses TRBV4-2 and TRBJ2-7, with 9 nucleotides matching TRBD1. Looked up from germline, CDR1 is LGHNA and CDR2 is YNFKEQ. J gave up 6 bases and V 3 bases, and 15 bases lay outside the gene matches. The length of the CDR3 is 17 residues. This chain's CDR3 is CASSQSPGQGPFSEQYF. In DNA, the CDR3 is TGTGCCAGCAGCCAGTCCCCGGGACAGGGACCTTTCAGCGAGCAGTACTTC.

This clone was picked up a small number of times. CDR3 sequence: CASSPRPTGNYDGYTF. CDR3 nucleotide sequence: TGTGCCAGCTCACCACGACCTACAGGGAATTACGATGGCTACACCTTC. The gene calls are TRBV18 and TRBJ1-2, with a tentative D call TRBD1 (6 bases). Germline V CDR1 and CDR2: KGHSH, LQKENI. The CDR3 consists of 16 residues. The germline V and J ends were trimmed by 1 base and 6 bases, with 18 bases remaining between them.

The rearrangement joins TRBV7-6 to TRBJ2-1; possible D gene TRBD2, 5 bases. The CDR3 is 13 residues long. The germline gives CDR1 SGHVS, CDR2 FNYEAQ. Trimming took 3 bases from V and 10 from J, leaving 13 bases between them. As DNA, the CDR3 is TGTGCCAGCAGCTTTGTCGGAAGCGGCGAGCAGTTCTTC. This translates into CASSFVGSGEQFF.

This clone was detected only a few times. This chain joins TRBV20-1 and TRBJ2-5; D is unclear. This CDR3 contains 11 residues. Germline values: CDR1 DFQATT, CDR2 SNEGSKA (reference sequence). The V and J ends lost 6 bases and 0 bases respectively, with 5 bases between them. CDR3 protein: CSALYQETQYF. The CDR3 nucleotides read TGCAGTGCCTTGTACCAAGAGACCCAGTACTTC.

In this sample, this clone turned up a few times. The chain carries TRBV6-5 and TRBJ1-4; D unclear. Germline assignment: CDR1 MNHEY and CDR2 SVGAGI. The CDR3 spans 14 residues. Deletions cut 5 bases from V and 4 bases from J, with 11 bases between. CDR3 sequence reads: CASSTSRSNEKLFF. The CDR3 nucleotides are TGTGCCAGCAGTACTTCACGGAGTAATGAAAAACTGTTTTTT.

This clone was counted only a few times. The chain carries TRBV5-4 and TRBJ2-1; D is undetermined. Germline values: CDR1 SGHNT, CDR2 YYREEE (reference sequence). This CDR3 comprises 12 residues. Trimming removed 1 base from V and 9 bases from J, with 8 bases in between. The chain's CDR3 is CASSLIAREQFF. Written as DNA, the CDR3 is TGTGCCAGCAGCTTGATAGCTCGTGAGCAGTTCTTC. Full variable domain (outside the CDR3, taken from reference TRBV5-4 and TRBJ2-1): ETGVTQSPTHLIKTRGQQVTLRCSSQSGHNTVSWYQQALGQGPQFIFQYYREEENGRGNFPPRFSGLQFPNYSSELNVNALELDDSALYLCASSLIAREQFFGPGTRLTVL.

The CDR3 DNA follows: TGTGCCAGCAGCTTGGAGGGGCTCCAGGCTTTCTTT. Translated: CASSLEGLQAFF. The V gene is TRBV5-5, the J gene TRBJ1-1; perhaps TRBD1 as D (5 bases). Looked up from germline, CDR1 is SGHKS and CDR2 is YYEKEE (reference sequence). The CDR3 length is 12 residues. V was cut by 0 bases and J by 11 bases, with 11 bases left in between.

The table lists this clone with a few counts. The V call is TRBV7-2, the J call TRBJ2-2; D is perhaps TRBD1 (6 bases). The germline V gene encodes CDR1 SGHTA and CDR2 FQGNSA. CDR3 size: 14 residues. Deletions cut 5 bases from V and 3 bases from J, with 10 bases between. In nucleotides, the CDR3 is TGTGCCAGCAGCCGGGACACCTACACCGGGGAGCTGTTTTTT. Translation gives CASSRDTYTGELFF.

This clone turned up a few times. The V gene is TRBV2, the J gene TRBJ2-2; D is unclear. V gave up 8 bases and J gave up 6 bases, with 13 bases separating them. The germline V gene has CDR1 SNHLY and CDR2 FYNNEI. This CDR3 has 13 amino acids. CDR3 sequence reads: CASGAVPSGELFF. CDR3 DNA sequence: TGTGCCAGCGGAGCAGTTCCTTCCGGGGAGCTGTTTTTT.

This clone turned up a few times. The V call is TRBV6-1, the J call TRBJ1-1; no clear D gene. Trimming shortened V by 1 base and J by 4 bases, and 7 bases separated the two germline ends. This CDR3 is built from 13 residues. CDR1 MNHNS and CDR2 SASEGT come from the germline V gene. In nucleotides, the CDR3 is TGTGCCAGCAGTGAAGGAGGGTCCACTGAAGCTTTCTTT. It specifies CASSEGGSTEAFF.

In this sample, this clone turned up a few times. The chain couples TRBV9 to TRBJ1-6; possible D gene TRBD1, 5 bases. The CDR3 extends over 15 amino acids. Germline loops: CDR1 SGDLS, CDR2 YYNGEE. V gave up 0 bases and J gave up 9 bases, with 13 bases separating them. The CDR3 DNA sequence: TGTGCCAGCAGCGTAGCAGGGAGGGAGAGTTCACCCCTCCACTTT. This encodes CASSVAGRESSPLHF.

CDR3 in DNA: TGTGCCAGCAGCCCCGGACAGGGGAGTTTTGACACTGAAGCTTTCTTT. It yields the protein CASSPGQGSFDTEAFF. The chain recombines TRBV9 with TRBJ1-1; 9 nucleotides line up with TRBD1. With 4 bases clipped from V and 3 bases from J, the junction kept 10 bases outside the gene matches. The CDR3 totals 16 residues. Germline assignment: CDR1 SGDLS and CDR2 YYNGEE.

This clone was counted between two and nine times. Other nucleotide sequences from this sample produce the same CDR3. The chain is built from TRBV18 and TRBJ2-1; TRBD2 aligns across 8 bases. CDR1 and CDR2 (germline): KGHSH, LQKENI. The V and J ends lost 0 bases and 4 bases, in that order; junction bases with no gene match: 5. The CDR3 is 16 residues long. The CDR3 region has the DNA TGTGCCAGCTCACCACCTGGATTAGCGGGGTACAATGAGCAGTTCTTC. This encodes CASSPPGLAGYNEQFF.

The chain recombines TRBV13 with TRBJ2-3; TRBD2 aligns across 9 bases. Germline assignment: CDR1 PRHDT and CDR2 FYEKMQ (reference sequence). The CDR3 runs 20 residues. V shed 0 bases and J 0 bases; nucleotides not matched to a gene: 13. The CDR3, as DNA: TGTGCCAGCAGCTTAGGCCTAGCGGGGTTCAGGATGCCTAGCACAGATACGCAGTATTTT. Protein: CASSLGLAGFRMPSTDTQYF.

Only a few counts were recorded for this clone. The rearrangement joins TRBV5-1 to TRBJ2-1; TRBD2 aligns across 11 bases. The J segment lost 15 bases and the V segment lost 3 bases, leaving 5 bases of the junction unmatched. This CDR3 spans 12 amino acids. The germline V gene has CDR1 SGHRS and CDR2 YFSETQ. The CDR3 loop reads CASSSTSGKRFF. The DNA of the CDR3 is TGCGCCAGCAGCTCGACTAGCGGGAAGAGGTTCTTC.

This clone was found a few times. The V and J genes are TRBV4-1 and TRBJ1-5, with 7 bases that match TRBD1. From germline, CDR1 is MGHRA and CDR2 YSYEKL. The CDR3 sequence is 15 residues long. V was pared by 0 bases and J by 2 bases, with 1 base of the junction left unmatched. The CDR3 DNA reads as TGCGCCAGCAGCCAAGACGGGACAGGCAATCAGCCCCAGCATTTT. It specifies CASSQDGTGNQPQHF.

The V and J genes are TRBV13 and TRBJ2-1; possibly TRBD2 for D (8 bases). Between the trimmed V and J ends, which lost 5 bases and 8 bases, there was a span of 25 bases. The CDR3 has 17 residues. The germline CDR1 and CDR2 sequences are PRHDT and FYEKMQ (reference sequence). CDR3 region: CASSDRDLAGNRDEQFF. DNA for the CDR3: TGTGCCAGCAGCGACAGGGACCTAGCGGGCAATCGGGATGAGCAGTTCTTC.

The chain couples TRBV6-6 to TRBJ2-7, with 11 bases identical to TRBD2. CDR3 length equals 15 residues. The trim removed 5 bases at V and 3 bases at J, leaving 6 bases unmatched. Germline V gives CDR1 MNHNY, CDR2 SVGAGI (reference sequence). The CDR3 DNA reads TGTGCCAGCAGTAAAACTAGCGGGGGAAACTACGAGCAGTACTTC. This gives the protein CASSKTSGGNYEQYF.

V and J are TRBV7-9 and TRBJ1-5, with TRBD1 matching over 11 bases. The CDR3 sequence is 16 residues long. CDR1 and CDR2 from the germline V gene are SEHNR and FQNEAQ (reference sequence). The junction had 2 bases not matched to a gene; V was cut back by 1 base and J by 3 bases. The CDR3 DNA follows: TGTGCCAGCAGCTTAGGGACAGGGGGCCCCAATCAGCCCCAGCATTTT. Translated: CASSLGTGGPNQPQHF.

The V gene is TRBV5-1, the J gene TRBJ2-5, with 8 bases that match TRBD1. Germline assignment: CDR1 SGHRS and CDR2 YFSETQ. This CDR3 is 13 amino acids long. J was trimmed by 8 bases and V by 2 bases; bases with no gene match: 5. The CDR3 DNA follows: TGCGCCAGCAGCTTCGACAGGGGTTACACCCAGTACTTC. Its protein is CASSFDRGYTQYF.

V is TRBV5-1 and J is TRBJ2-1; the D gene is possibly TRBD1 (6 bases). CDR1 SGHRS and CDR2 YFSETQ come from the germline V gene. The CDR3 extends over 14 amino acids. Trimming removed 0 bases from V and 6 bases from J, with 10 bases in between. The CDR3 protein is CASSLAAGANEQFF. As DNA, the CDR3 is TGCGCCAGCAGCTTGGCGGCAGGGGCCAATGAGCAGTTCTTC.

The V and J genes are TRBV2 and TRBJ1-4; the D gene is possibly TRBD1 (5 bases). V was pared by 3 bases and J by 8 bases, with 16 bases between. Looked up from germline, CDR1 is SNHLY and CDR2 is FYNNEI. This CDR3 is built from 15 residues. The CDR3 protein is CASSETRAGGEKLFF. In nucleotides, the CDR3 is TGTGCCAGCAGTGAGACCAGGGCCGGAGGGGAAAAACTGTTTTTT.

This clone was found a few times. V and J are TRBV5-5 and TRBJ2-3; unclear D gene. CDR3 size: 16 residues. V was clipped by 4 bases and J by 4 bases, with 19 bases between them. Germline CDR1 and CDR2: SGHKS and YYEKEE (reference sequence). The CDR3 loop is CASSLRVGPGSDTQYF. The CDR3 coding sequence is TGTGCCAGCAGCCTTCGCGTGGGCCCTGGGTCAGATACGCAGTATTTT.

This clone has more than one count but fewer than ten. The chain employs TRBV5-1 and TRBJ2-5; D is possibly TRBD1 (5 bases). Germline V gene lookup returns CDR1 SGHRS and CDR2 YFSETQ. The CDR3 runs to 15 residues. V lost 0 bases and J lost 5, with 14 bases in between. The CDR3 DNA is TGCGCCAGCAGCTTGGCGACCGGACAATTGGAGACCCAGTACTTC. It specifies CASSLATGQLETQYF.